This T cell receptor (beta chain) was sequenced for a study of regulatory T cells in long-lasting Graves disease. Study-wide findings and caveats: Preferential use of TRBV28, TRBJ1-2 and TRBJ2-5 was seen in persistent disease.

The time point here: persistent/refractory GD, antithyroid drugs over 5 years with positive TRAb. Construction of the TCR library relied on RNA isolated from PBMCs. Collection of peripheral blood (approximately 9 milliliters) was done using EDTA tubes. Arm-PCR of CDR3 regions with iRepertoire HTBI primers generated TCR beta libraries. TCRdb itself ran the multiplex PCR reads through MiXCR, one entry per CDR3 protein. The data contain fewer than 550,000 distinct CDR3 sequences, approximately 21% of them seen just once; the ten biggest clones take up roughly 7%. Trimming took 4 bases from V and 2 from J, leaving 15 bases between them. This CDR3 is 16 amino acids long. Germline CDR1 and CDR2: SGHNT and YENEEA. To note about this clonotype: What it recognizes is unknown.

This chain links TRBV11-3 with TRBJ2-1, with D perhaps matching TRBD2 (6 bases). The sequences come from peripheral blood mononuclear cells (PBMCs), collected when the disease was refractory, from a patient treated with antithyroid drugs. The TCR comes from a female donor with Graves disease. CDR3: CASSSAGEAPYNEQFF. CDR3 bases: TGTGCCAGCAGCTCCGCCGGGGAGGCACCCTACAATGAGCAGTTCTTC.